The clone carrying this T cell receptor beta chain was counted once. The antigen remains unidentified. The CDR3 has 18 residues. The ends lost 0 bases at V and 4 bases at J; junction bases unmatched: 12. Germline lookup yields CDR1 LGHNA and CDR2 YNFKEQ. Data came from immunoSEQ multiplex PCR; TCRdb stores just in-frame clones and leaves some out. The sample consists of tens of thousands of clones, around nine tenths of them appearing once. This entry is derived from a study of OX40 agonist ivuxolimab in advanced cancers. Study background: Participants averaged approximately 60 years of age (range roughly 23 to 85) and were about 85% male. Among those treated, three patients had partial responses, one with hepatocellular carcinoma and two with cutaneous melanoma.

With autoimmune disease history or systemic immunosuppression, patients were excluded. Overall study findings and caveats: Clonal expansion from baseline to week 6 occurred in both CD4+ and CD8+ T cells.

This chain uses TRBV4-2 with TRBJ2-1; 7 bases map to TRBD2. This receptor was identified in an adult with an advanced solid tumor such as melanoma, head and neck, liver or kidney cancer. Sequenced here: CD4+ or CD8+ T cells sorted from blood, sampled in a trial of the OX40 agonist ivuxolimab. Here the CDR3 reads CASSQDRGVGSGYNEQFF. The CDR3 region has the DNA TGTGCCAGCAGCCAAGATCGGGGGGTGGGTAGCGGGTACAATGAGCAGTTCTTC.